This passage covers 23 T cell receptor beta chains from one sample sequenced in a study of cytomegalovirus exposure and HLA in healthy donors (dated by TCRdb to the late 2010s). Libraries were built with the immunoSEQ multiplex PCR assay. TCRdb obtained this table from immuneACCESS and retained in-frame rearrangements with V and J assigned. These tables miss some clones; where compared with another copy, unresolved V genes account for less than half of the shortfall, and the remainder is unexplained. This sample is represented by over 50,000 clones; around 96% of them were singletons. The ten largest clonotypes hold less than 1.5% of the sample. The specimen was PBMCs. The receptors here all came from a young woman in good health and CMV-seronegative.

DNA of the CDR3: TGCAGCGTCGCGAGCGGCAGCCTCTCCTACAATGAGCAGTTCTTC. It is translated as CSVASGSLSYNEQFF. This chain uses TRBV29-1 with TRBJ2-1; D perhaps matches TRBD2 (5 bases). Per germline, CDR1 SQVTM and CDR2 ANQGSEA. V was trimmed by 6 bases and J by 0 bases, leaving 15 bases between them. The CDR3 has 15 residues.

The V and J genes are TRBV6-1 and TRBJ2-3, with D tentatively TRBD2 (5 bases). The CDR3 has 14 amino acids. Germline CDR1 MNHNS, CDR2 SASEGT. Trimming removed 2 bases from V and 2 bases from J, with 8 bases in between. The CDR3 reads CASSETGNTDTQYF. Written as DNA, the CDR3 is TGTGCCAGCAGTGAAACGGGGAACACAGATACGCAGTATTTT.

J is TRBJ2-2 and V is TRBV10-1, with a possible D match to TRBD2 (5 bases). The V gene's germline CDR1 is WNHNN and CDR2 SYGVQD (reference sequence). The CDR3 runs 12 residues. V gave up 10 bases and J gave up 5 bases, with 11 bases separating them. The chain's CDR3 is CATDAGTGELFF. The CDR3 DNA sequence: TGCGCCACCGACGCGGGTACCGGGGAGCTGTTTTTT.

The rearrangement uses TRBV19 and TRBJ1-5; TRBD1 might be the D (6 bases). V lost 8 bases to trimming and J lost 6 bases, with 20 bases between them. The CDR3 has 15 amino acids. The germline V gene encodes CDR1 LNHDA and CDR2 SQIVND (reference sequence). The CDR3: CASSRQGTQGQPQHF. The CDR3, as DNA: TGTGCCAGTTCCAGGCAGGGGACCCAAGGTCAGCCCCAGCATTTT.

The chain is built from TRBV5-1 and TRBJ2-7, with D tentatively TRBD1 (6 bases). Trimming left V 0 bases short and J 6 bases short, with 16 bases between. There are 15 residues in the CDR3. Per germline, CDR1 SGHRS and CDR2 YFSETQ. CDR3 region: CASSLGAGDPREQYF. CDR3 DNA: TGCGCCAGCAGCTTGGGGGCAGGGGACCCGCGCGAGCAGTACTTC.

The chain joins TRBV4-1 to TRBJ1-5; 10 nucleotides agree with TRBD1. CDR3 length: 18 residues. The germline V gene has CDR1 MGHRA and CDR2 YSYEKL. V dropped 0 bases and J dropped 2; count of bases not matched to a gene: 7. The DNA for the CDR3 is TGCGCCAGCAGCCAAGACCCCCGGGACAGGGGAGGCAATCAGCCCCAGCATTTT. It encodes CASSQDPRDRGGNQPQHF.

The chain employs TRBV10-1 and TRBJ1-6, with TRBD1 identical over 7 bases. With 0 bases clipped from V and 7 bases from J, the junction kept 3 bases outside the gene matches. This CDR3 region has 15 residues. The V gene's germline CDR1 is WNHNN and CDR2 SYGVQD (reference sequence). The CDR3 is CASSESAGGNSPLHF. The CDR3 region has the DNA TGCGCCAGCAGTGAGTCGGCAGGGGGAAATTCACCCCTCCACTTT.

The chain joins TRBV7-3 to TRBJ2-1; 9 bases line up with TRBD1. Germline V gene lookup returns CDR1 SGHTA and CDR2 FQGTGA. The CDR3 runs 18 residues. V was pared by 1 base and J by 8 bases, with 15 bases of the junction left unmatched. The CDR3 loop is CASSLKGPGTGTSDEQFF. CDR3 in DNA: TGTGCCAGCAGCTTAAAAGGTCCCGGGACAGGGACATCCGATGAGCAGTTCTTC.

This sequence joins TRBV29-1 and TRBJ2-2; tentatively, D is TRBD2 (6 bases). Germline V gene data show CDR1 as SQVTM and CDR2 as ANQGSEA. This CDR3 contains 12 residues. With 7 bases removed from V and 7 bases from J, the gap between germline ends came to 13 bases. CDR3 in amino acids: CSAGRGNGELFF. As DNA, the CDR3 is TGCAGCGCCGGGCGGGGTAACGGGGAGCTGTTTTTT.

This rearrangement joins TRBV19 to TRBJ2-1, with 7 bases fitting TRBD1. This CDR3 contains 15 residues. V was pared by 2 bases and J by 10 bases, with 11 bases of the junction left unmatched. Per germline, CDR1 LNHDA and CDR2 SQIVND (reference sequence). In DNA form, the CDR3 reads TGTGCCAGTAGTATATACGACAGGGCCATCGGAGAGCAGTTCTTC. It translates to CASSIYDRAIGEQFF.

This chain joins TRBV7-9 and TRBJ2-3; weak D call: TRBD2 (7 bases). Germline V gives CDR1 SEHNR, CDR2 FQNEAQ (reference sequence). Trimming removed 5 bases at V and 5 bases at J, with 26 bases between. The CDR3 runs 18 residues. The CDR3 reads CASSPSHRGAHGGDTQYF. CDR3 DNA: TGTGCCAGCAGCCCCAGCCATCGGGGGGCCCACGGGGGAGATACGCAGTATTTT.

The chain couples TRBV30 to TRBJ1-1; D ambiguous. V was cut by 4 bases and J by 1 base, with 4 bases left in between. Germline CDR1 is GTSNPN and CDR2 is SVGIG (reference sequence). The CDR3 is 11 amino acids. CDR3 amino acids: CAWIGNTEAFF. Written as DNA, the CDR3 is TGTGCCTGGATCGGGAACACTGAAGCTTTCTTT. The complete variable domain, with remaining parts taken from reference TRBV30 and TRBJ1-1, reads SQTIHQWPATLVQPVGSPLSLECTVEGTSNPNLYWYRQAAGRGLQLLFYSVGIGQISSEVPQNLSASRPQDRQFILSSKKLLLSDSGFYLCAWIGNTEAFFGQGTRLTVV.

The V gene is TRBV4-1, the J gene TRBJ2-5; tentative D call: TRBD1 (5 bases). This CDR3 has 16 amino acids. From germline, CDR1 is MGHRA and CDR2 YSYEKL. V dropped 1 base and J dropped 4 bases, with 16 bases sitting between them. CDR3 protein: CASSQVGIGVGETQYF. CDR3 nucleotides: TGCGCCAGCAGCCAAGTGGGAATAGGGGTGGGAGAGACCCAGTACTTC.

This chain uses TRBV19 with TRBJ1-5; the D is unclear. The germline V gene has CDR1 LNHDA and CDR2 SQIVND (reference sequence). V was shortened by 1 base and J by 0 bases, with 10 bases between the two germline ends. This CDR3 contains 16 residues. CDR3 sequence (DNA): TGTGCCAGTAGTATAGGGCCGAACCCTAGCAATCAGCCCCAGCATTTT. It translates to CASSIGPNPSNQPQHF.

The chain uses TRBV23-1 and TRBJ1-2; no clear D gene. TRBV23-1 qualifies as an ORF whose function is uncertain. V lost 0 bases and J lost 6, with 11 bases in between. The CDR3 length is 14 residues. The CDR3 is CASSQSPGLDGYTF. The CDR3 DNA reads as TGCGCCAGCAGTCAATCCCCCGGGTTGGATGGCTACACCTTC.

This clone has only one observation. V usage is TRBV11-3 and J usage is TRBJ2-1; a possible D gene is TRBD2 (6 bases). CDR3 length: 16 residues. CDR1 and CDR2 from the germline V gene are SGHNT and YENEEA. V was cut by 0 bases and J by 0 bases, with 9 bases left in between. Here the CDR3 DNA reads TGTGCCAGCAGCTTAGATGGGGGAGGCTCCTACAATGAGCAGTTCTTC. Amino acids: CASSLDGGGSYNEQFF.

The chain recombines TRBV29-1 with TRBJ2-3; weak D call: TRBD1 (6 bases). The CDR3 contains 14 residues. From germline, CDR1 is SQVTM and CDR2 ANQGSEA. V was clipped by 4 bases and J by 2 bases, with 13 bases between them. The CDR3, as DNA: TGCAGCGTTGTGGGGTCAGGGGACACAGATACGCAGTATTTT. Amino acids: CSVVGSGDTDTQYF.

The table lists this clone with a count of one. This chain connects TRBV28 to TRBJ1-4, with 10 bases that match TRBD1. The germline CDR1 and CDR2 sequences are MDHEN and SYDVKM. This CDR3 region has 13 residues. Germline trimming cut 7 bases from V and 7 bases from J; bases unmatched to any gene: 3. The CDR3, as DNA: TGTGCCAGCACCGGGACAGGGGTTGAAAAACTGTTTTTT. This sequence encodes CASTGTGVEKLFF.

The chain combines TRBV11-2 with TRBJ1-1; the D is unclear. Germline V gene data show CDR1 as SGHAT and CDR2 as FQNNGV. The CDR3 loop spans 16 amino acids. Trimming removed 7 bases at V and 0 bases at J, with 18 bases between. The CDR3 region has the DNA TGTGCCAGCACCCTGGACCTTGGAGGGATGAACACTGAAGCTTTCTTT. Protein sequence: CASTLDLGGMNTEAFF.

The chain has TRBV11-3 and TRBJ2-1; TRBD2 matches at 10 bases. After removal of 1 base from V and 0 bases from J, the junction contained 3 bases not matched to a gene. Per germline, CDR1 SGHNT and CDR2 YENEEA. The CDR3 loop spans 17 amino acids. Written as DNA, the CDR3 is TGTGCCAGCAGCTTAGTGGCTAGCGGGAGCTCCTACAATGAGCAGTTCTTC. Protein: CASSLVASGSSYNEQFF.

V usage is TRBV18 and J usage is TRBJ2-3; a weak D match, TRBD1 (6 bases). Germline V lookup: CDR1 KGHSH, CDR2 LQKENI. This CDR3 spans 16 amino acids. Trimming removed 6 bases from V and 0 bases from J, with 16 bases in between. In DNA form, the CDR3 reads TGTGCCAGCTCGCCCCTTCCGGGACAAAGCACAGATACGCAGTATTTT. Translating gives CASSPLPGQSTDTQYF.

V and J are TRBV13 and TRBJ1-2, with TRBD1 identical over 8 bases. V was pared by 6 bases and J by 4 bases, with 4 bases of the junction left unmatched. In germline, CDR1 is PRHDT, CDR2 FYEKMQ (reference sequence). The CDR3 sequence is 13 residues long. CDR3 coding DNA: TGTGCCAGCAGATTACAGGGGGGCTATGGCTACACCTTC. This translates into CASRLQGGYGYTF.

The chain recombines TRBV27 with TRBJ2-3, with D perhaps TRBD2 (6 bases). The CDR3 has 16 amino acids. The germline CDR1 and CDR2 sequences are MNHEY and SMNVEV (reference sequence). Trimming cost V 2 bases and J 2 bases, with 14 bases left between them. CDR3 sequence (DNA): TGTGCCAGCAGTTTACTGGCGGGGCCCCCCACAGATACGCAGTATTTT. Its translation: CASSLLAGPPTDTQYF.